Sequencing of this TCR beta chain was carried out in a study of monozygotic twins with cystic fibrosis. Study-level findings and limits: Nucleotide-identical clonotype sharing was significantly higher within monozygotic CF twin pairs than between unrelated CF individuals.

Comments on this clone: As yet, its antigen is unknown.

The germline V gene has CDR1 SGHAT and CDR2 FQNNGV. The CDR3 runs 16 residues. With 5 bases clipped from V and 7 bases from J, the junction kept 12 bases outside the gene matches. Assay used: immunoSEQ multiplex PCR; TCRdb lists only in-frame clones, some missing. The sample holds more than 15,000 clones, 75% to 95% seen once. The sequence was collected from a girl aged 2 to 10 with cystic fibrosis. Specimen: blood. V and J are TRBV11-2 and TRBJ2-1; TRBD2 matches 9 bases. The CDR3 region has the DNA TGTGCCAGCAGCGACCAGATAGCGGGGGCAGGGAATGAGCAGTTCTTC. Encoded protein: CASSDQIAGAGNEQFF.